Listed here are 27 T cell receptor beta chains from one sample, sequenced in a study of blood T cell repertoires in COVID-19. Clones were read by immunoSEQ multiplex PCR, and TCRdb kept only the in-frame ones, dropping some. The sample yields 340,000 or so clones, around 85% seen once. Sequenced sample: PBMCs or T cells enriched from blood (not recorded which). The source of these receptors is a woman between 35 and 50 years old with acute COVID-19.

CDR3 residues: CSASSGFTYEQYF. In DNA, the CDR3 is TGCAGTGCTAGTAGCGGTTTTACCTACGAGCAGTACTTC. This sequence joins TRBV20-1 and TRBJ2-7; weak D call: TRBD2 (6 bases). Trimming pared 3 bases from V and 2 bases from J, leaving 11 bases between. The CDR3 is made up of 13 amino acids. Germline CDR1 DFQATT, CDR2 SNEGSKA (reference sequence).

V gene TRBV18 combines with J gene TRBJ1-5; D is undetermined. This CDR3 is 10 amino acids long. Per the germline V gene, CDR1 is KGHSH and CDR2 is LQKENI. V was trimmed by 8 bases and J by 10 bases, leaving 9 bases between them. The CDR3 region is CASDMKPQHF. The DNA of the CDR3 is TGTGCCAGCGACATGAAACCCCAGCATTTT. Full variable domain (missing parts from reference TRBV18 and TRBJ1-5): NAGVMQNPRHLVRRRGQEARLRCSPMKGHSHVYWYRQLPEEGLKFMVYLQKENIIDESGMPKERFSAEFPKEGPSILRIQQVVRGDSAAYFCASDMKPQHFGDGTRLSIL.

This clone was recorded a few times. The chain recombines TRBV6-2 or TRBV6-3 with TRBJ1-1; possible D gene TRBD1, 5 bases. Germline lookup yields CDR1 MNHEY and CDR2 SVGEGT. The CDR3 contains 15 residues. V gave up 1 base and J gave up 1 base, with 10 bases separating them. The CDR3 DNA reads as TGTGCCAGCAGTTACTGGCGGGGACCGAACACTGAAGCTTTCTTT. Translated, it gives CASSYWRGPNTEAFF.

The V call is TRBV28, the J call TRBJ1-5, with 8 bases matching TRBD1. CDR3 length equals 14 residues. Trimming at V came to 4 bases and at J to 7 bases, leaving 6 bases not matched to a gene. CDR1 and CDR2 (germline): MDHEN, SYDVKM. CDR3 in DNA: TGTGCCAGCAGTTCGACAGGGGAGAGACAGCCCCAGCATTTT. It translates to CASSSTGERQPQHF. Looking up the rest from reference TRBV28 and TRBJ1-5 gives the full variable domain: DVKVTQSSRYLVKRTGEKVFLECVQDMDHENMFWYRQDPGLGLRLIYFSYDVKMKEKGDIPEGYSVSREKKERFSLILESASTNQTSMYLCASSSTGERQPQHFGDGTRLSIL.

The V call is TRBV28, the J call TRBJ1-2; the D is unclear. V was shortened by 7 bases and J by 2 bases, with 14 bases between the two germline ends. Germline V gene sequence: CDR1 MDHEN, CDR2 SYDVKM. CDR3 length: 14 residues. CDR3: CASISGLRNYGYTF. CDR3 bases: TGTGCCAGCATATCGGGGTTAAGGAACTATGGCTACACCTTC.

The CDR3 region is CASSARGGLENTEAFF. The CDR3 DNA follows: TGTGCCAGCAGCGCAAGGGGAGGCCTCGAGAACACTGAAGCTTTCTTT. V usage is TRBV9 and J usage is TRBJ1-1; perhaps TRBD1 as D (5 bases). The CDR3 has 16 amino acids. Germline lookup yields CDR1 SGDLS and CDR2 YYNGEE. V dropped 3 bases and J dropped 1 base, with 16 bases sitting between them.

V usage is TRBV7-2 and J usage is TRBJ2-6; 7 nucleotides align to TRBD1. Germline CDR1 is SGHTA and CDR2 is FQGNSA. V shed 2 bases, J shed 1 base, and the junction held 8 bases outside the gene matches. CDR3 length: 18 residues. The DNA of the CDR3 is TGTGCCAGCAGCTTATATGCACAGGGGTTTTCTGGGGCCAACGTCCTGACTTTC. Its translation: CASSLYAQGFSGANVLTF.

The chain uses TRBV5-1 and TRBJ1-1, with D possibly TRBD1 on 5 matching bases. With 0 bases removed from V and 1 base from J, the gap between germline ends came to 13 bases. Germline CDR1 and CDR2: SGHRS and YFSETQ. The CDR3 runs 16 residues. The CDR3 DNA reads TGCGCCAGCAGCTTGGTGCCGATAGGGGAGAACACTGAAGCTTTCTTT. Its translation is CASSLVPIGENTEAFF.

This clone was counted a few times. The chain has TRBV6-2 or TRBV6-3 and TRBJ1-1; a weak D match, TRBD1 (6 bases). V dropped 4 bases and J dropped 4 bases, with 13 bases sitting between them. Germline values: CDR1 MNHEY, CDR2 SVGEGT. The CDR3 has 14 residues. The CDR3 region has the DNA TGTGCCAGCAGTTCCCCAGGGGATCGCACTGAAGCTTTCTTT. This codes for CASSSPGDRTEAFF.

The chain employs TRBV5-1 and TRBJ2-1; 12 nucleotides agree with TRBD2. The CDR3 has 16 amino acids. Unmatched junction bases numbered 3, after V lost 4 bases and J lost 1 base. Germline V CDR1 and CDR2: SGHRS, YFSETQ. The CDR3 sequence is CASSTSGGMSYNEQFF. CDR3 nucleotides: TGCGCCAGCAGCACTAGCGGGGGGATGTCCTACAATGAGCAGTTCTTC.

DNA of the CDR3: TGTGCCAGCAGTGAAGCGGGTGGGGGGGCTGGAAAACTGTTTTTT. It codes for CASSEAGGGAGKLFF. The genes are TRBV2 and TRBJ1-4, with D perhaps TRBD1 (6 bases). This CDR3 has 15 residues. The germline V and J ends were trimmed by 0 bases and 10 bases, with 15 bases remaining between them. In germline, CDR1 is SNHLY, CDR2 FYNNEI.

This chain connects TRBV4-2 to TRBJ1-2; no clear D gene. Germline V lookup: CDR1 LGHNA, CDR2 YNFKEQ. CDR3 length equals 14 residues. V lost 2 bases and J 7 bases, leaving 14 bases between the germline ends. The CDR3 DNA follows: TGTGCCAGCAGCCAACAGCTGGTTTCGGGTGGCTACACCTTC. This translates into CASSQQLVSGGYTF.

DNA for the CDR3: TGTGCCAGCAGTCTTTGGAGCGGGGAGCTGTTTTTT. The encoded protein is CASSLWSGELFF. The chain uses TRBV7-2 and TRBJ2-2; D is uncertain. V lost 6 bases and J 7 bases, leaving 9 bases between the germline ends. In germline, CDR1 is SGHTA, CDR2 FQGNSA. This CDR3 is built from 12 residues.

V gene TRBV18 combines with J gene TRBJ1-5, with a weak D call TRBD1 (5 bases). The CDR3 covers 15 residues. Germline CDR1 and CDR2: KGHSH and LQKENI. V lost 3 bases to trimming and J lost 4 bases, with 13 bases between them. The DNA for the CDR3 is TGTGCCAGCTCACCCGGCCAGGGCGTTAATCAGCCCCAGCATTTT. It codes for CASSPGQGVNQPQHF.

The chain uses TRBV21-1 and TRBJ2-5; the tabulated D call, TRBD2, remains unverified against the DNA. TRBV21-1 is annotated as a pseudogene. CDR3 length equals 15 residues. This CDR3 is CASSSMEVPQETQYF. As DNA, the CDR3 is TGTGCCAGCAGCTCGATGGAGGTTCCCCAAGAGACCCAGTACTTC.

The chain is built from TRBV7-8 and TRBJ1-2; no clear D. The V end lost 2 bases, the J end lost 7 bases, and 14 bases lay between the germline ends. CDR1 and CDR2 (germline): SGHVS, FQNEAQ. This CDR3 spans 14 amino acids. CDR3 loop: CASSLTGDFFGYTF. The CDR3 nucleotides are TGTGCCAGCAGCTTAACCGGGGATTTCTTTGGCTACACCTTC.

This chain connects TRBV15 to TRBJ2-2; 9 bases are a match to TRBD1. Germline CDR1 LNHNV, CDR2 YYDKDF (reference sequence). The J segment lost 8 bases and the V segment lost 3 bases, leaving 16 bases of the junction unmatched. The CDR3 is made up of 18 amino acids. In DNA, the CDR3 is TGTGCCACCAGCAGCTTTTCAACCGGGACAGGGCCGTCGGGGGAGCTGTTTTTT. Its translation: CATSSFSTGTGPSGELFF.

The chain has TRBV11-2 and TRBJ2-7; no clear D gene. CDR1 is SGHAT, CDR2 FQNNGV, per germline. The CDR3 contains 13 residues. V was pared by 4 bases and J by 1 base, with 8 bases between. CDR3 region: CASSYGGSYEQYF. CDR3 in DNA: TGTGCCAGCAGCTACGGCGGTTCCTACGAGCAGTACTTC.

The rearrangement links TRBV27 to TRBJ1-1; possible D gene TRBD1, 6 bases. The germline V and J ends were trimmed by 2 bases and 2 bases, with 12 bases remaining between them. This CDR3 is built from 15 residues. CDR1 and CDR2 (germline): MNHEY, SMNVEV (reference sequence). The CDR3: CASSLTTQGNTEAFF. In DNA, the CDR3 is TGTGCCAGCAGTTTAACCACACAGGGTAACACTGAAGCTTTCTTT.

The chain is built from TRBV6-1 and TRBJ2-7, with no clear D. Trimming left V 1 base short and J 7 bases short, with 11 bases between. The CDR3 totals 13 residues. The germline V gene encodes CDR1 MNHNS and CDR2 SASEGT. For the CDR3, the DNA is TGTGCCAGCAGTGAAGTGGGCTCGACGGAGCAGTACTTC. This translates into CASSEVGSTEQYF.

This chain joins TRBV21-1 and TRBJ1-3. TRBV21-1 is labeled a pseudogene. The CDR3 spans 20 residues. This CDR3 is CASSTGRVDTQSNSGNTIYF. In DNA form, the CDR3 reads TGTGCCAGCAGCACGGGGAGGGTTGACACACAGTCAAACTCTGGAAACACCATATATTTT.

The chain links TRBV6-1 to TRBJ2-7; no clear D. Germline values: CDR1 MNHNS, CDR2 SASEGT. V shed 1 base and J shed 2 bases, with 9 bases lying between them. The CDR3 sequence is 14 residues long. The CDR3 sequence is CASSEVHGPYEQYF. The CDR3, as DNA: TGTGCCAGCAGTGAAGTACATGGGCCCTACGAGCAGTACTTC.

The chain couples TRBV7-9 to TRBJ2-7; possibly TRBD1 for D (6 bases). CDR3 length equals 13 residues. Germline CDR1 is SEHNR and CDR2 is FQNEAQ (reference sequence). Trimming cost V 2 bases and J 3 bases, with 8 bases left between them. The CDR3: CASSLLGGYEQYF. Written as DNA, the CDR3 is TGTGCCAGCAGCTTATTAGGGGGCTACGAGCAGTACTTC.

The chain combines TRBV19 with TRBJ1-1; D not certain. This CDR3 spans 12 amino acids. V was trimmed by 3 bases and J by 8 bases, leaving 10 bases between them. Germline loops: CDR1 LNHDA, CDR2 SQIVND (reference sequence). The DNA for the CDR3 is TGTGCCAGTAGTATCGTGGGAGGGGAAGCTTTCTTT. It translates to CASSIVGGEAFF.

The V and J genes are TRBV29-1 and TRBJ2-6; D possibly corresponds to TRBD1 (5 bases). The CDR3 contains 13 residues. Germline V gene lookup returns CDR1 SQVTM and CDR2 ANQGSEA. The CDR3 nucleotides read TGCAGTGTCAGGGATACTGGGGCCAACGTCCTGACTTTC. Amino acids: CSVRDTGANVLTF.

This clone was counted once. The rearrangement joins TRBV27 to TRBJ2-2; 11 bases are shared with TRBD2. Trimming removed 5 bases from V and 2 bases from J; junction bases left unmatched: 10. In germline, CDR1 is MNHEY, CDR2 SMNVEV (reference sequence). CDR3 length equals 18 residues. CDR3 bases: TGTGCCAGCAGTCTCCAGACTAGCGGGGCTCCAAACACCGGGGAGCTGTTTTTT. Protein sequence: CASSLQTSGAPNTGELFF.

The chain is built from TRBV4-2 and TRBJ2-2; 8 bases align to TRBD1. The CDR3 has 15 residues. CDR1 is LGHNA, CDR2 YNFKEQ, per germline. The trim removed 6 bases at V and 6 bases at J, leaving 9 bases unmatched. CDR3: CASREPGQASGELFF. CDR3 nucleotides: TGTGCCAGCAGAGAACCGGGACAGGCATCCGGGGAGCTGTTTTTT.